This T cell receptor beta chain was captured in a study of T cells after posttransplantation cyclophosphamide. General study points: Donor CD8+ memory clones often dominated recipient blood repertoires at later times. TRB clonality was highly associated with recipient CMV seropositivity and reactivation. Skin or GI-infiltrating T cells shared few TRB sequences with blood.

This CDR3 comprises 14 residues. V gave up 5 bases and J gave up 6 bases, with 14 bases separating them. Germline V gives CDR1 MNHNY, CDR2 SVGAGI (reference sequence). TCRdb keeps only in-frame clones here, not all; method: immunoSEQ multiplex PCR. The sample gives about 11,000 clones, 85% to 95% of which show up once; 0.25% to 0.35% is in the top ten. Remarks on this clone: Its antigen remains unknown.

The naive gate required viable CD3+CD4+ or CD3+CD8+ cells with CCR7+CD45RA+CD45RO-CD95-CD27+CD28+ phenotype. The specimen sequenced was naive CD8+ T cells sorted from PBMCs. This sequence originates from a man aged 30-40 years in good health and a related stem cell transplant donor. The V call is TRBV6-6, the J call TRBJ1-5; D possibly corresponds to TRBD1 (6 bases). In DNA form, the CDR3 reads TGTGCCAGCAGTAGCAGTCAGGGGATTCAGCCCCAGCATTTT. Protein sequence: CASSSSQGIQPQHF.